The sequence of this TCR beta chain was determined in a study of blood T cell repertoires in COVID-19. About the study: The United States, Italy and Spain supplied acute and convalescent COVID-19 samples. T cells, B-cell-depleted T cells, or PBMCs provided the cDNA or gDNA that served as material.

The CDR3 consists of 19 residues. J gave up 0 bases and V 5 bases, and 10 bases lay outside the gene matches. Germline lookup yields CDR1 SGHVS and CDR2 FQNEAQ. Using immunoSEQ multiplex PCR, the repertoire was profiled, and TCRdb retains in-frame clones only, with some absent. The table has under 300,000 clones, about 90% seen once. Participants were aged about 18 to 89 years from more than 20 US areas. Cohort allocation depended upon clinical history that participants reported. The TCR originated in a woman in her 30s with acute COVID-19. Source material: PBMCs or T cells enriched from blood (not recorded which). This sequence joins TRBV7-8 and TRBJ1-6, with 10 bases fitting TRBD1. The CDR3 spells CASSPRQGASSSYNSPLHF. CDR3 bases: TGTGCCAGCAGCCCACGACAGGGGGCTTCTAGCTCCTATAATTCACCCCTCCACTTT.